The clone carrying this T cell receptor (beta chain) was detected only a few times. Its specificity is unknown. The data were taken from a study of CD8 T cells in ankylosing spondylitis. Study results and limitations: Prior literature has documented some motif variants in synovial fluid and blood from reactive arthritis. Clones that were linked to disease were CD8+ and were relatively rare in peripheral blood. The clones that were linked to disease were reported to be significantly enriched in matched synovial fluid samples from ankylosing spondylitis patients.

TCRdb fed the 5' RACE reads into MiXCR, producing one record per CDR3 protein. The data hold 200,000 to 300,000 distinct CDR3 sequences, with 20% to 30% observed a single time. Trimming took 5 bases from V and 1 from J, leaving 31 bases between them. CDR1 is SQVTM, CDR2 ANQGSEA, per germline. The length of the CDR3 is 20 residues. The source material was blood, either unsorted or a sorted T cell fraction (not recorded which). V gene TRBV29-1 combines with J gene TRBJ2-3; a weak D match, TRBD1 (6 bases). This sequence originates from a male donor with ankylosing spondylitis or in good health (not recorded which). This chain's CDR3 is CSVFEIRGSRTVRGTDTQYF. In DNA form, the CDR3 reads TGCAGCGTTTTTGAAATCCGGGGTTCTCGGACAGTCAGAGGCACAGATACGCAGTATTTT.